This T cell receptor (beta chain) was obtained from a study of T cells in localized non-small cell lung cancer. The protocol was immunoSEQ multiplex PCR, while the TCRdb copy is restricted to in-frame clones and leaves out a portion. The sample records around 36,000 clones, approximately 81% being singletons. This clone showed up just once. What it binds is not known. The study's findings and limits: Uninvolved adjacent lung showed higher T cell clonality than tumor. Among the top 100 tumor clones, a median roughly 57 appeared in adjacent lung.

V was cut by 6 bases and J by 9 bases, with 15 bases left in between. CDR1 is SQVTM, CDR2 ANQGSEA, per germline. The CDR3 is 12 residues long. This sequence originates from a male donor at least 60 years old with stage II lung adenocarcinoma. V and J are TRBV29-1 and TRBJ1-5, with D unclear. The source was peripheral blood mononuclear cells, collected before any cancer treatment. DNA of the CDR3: TGCAGCGTGATTGAGGGTTCCGGGCCCCAGCATTTT. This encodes CSVIEGSGPQHF.